Listed here is a single TCR beta chain. The clone's antigen remains unknown. Per-base qualities were not stored, and no clone one base away is much larger. These data originate in a study of blood T cell repertoires in COVID-19 (dated by TCRdb to the early 2020s). Study-level background: Samples from collaborators originated in the United States, Italy and Spain and spanned both the acute and convalescent phases of COVID-19. The material from the prospective study consisted of cDNA or gDNA derived from T cells, B-cell-depleted T cells, or PBMCs. The dataset comprised deeply sampled blood TCRbeta repertoires from subjects exposed to, actively infected with, or recovered from COVID-19. The repertoires were released in a freely available public database meant as a resource for research on the immune response to SARS-CoV-2. The samples were drawn from the first 160 participants of the ongoing ImmuneRACE study and from 950 to 1,500 subjects provided by 6 global collaborators. Nearly every sample came with metadata listing a de-identified subject ID, COVID-19 status, age in years and sex. Where available, HLA class I and class II types were taken from metadata supplied by the sample provider and were not determined by assay-based typing.

One collaborating source in Seattle enrolled patients during active infection and followed them longitudinally through the course of disease. Collaborating institutions collected whole blood in K2EDTA tubes following their own protocols. Collaborator samples were shipped for TCRbeta analysis as frozen whole blood, isolated PBMCs, or DNA extracted from either sample type. The immunoSEQ Assay, a bias-controlled multiplex PCR, was used to amplify TCRbeta CDR3 regions from genomic DNA. The authors' analysis ran thus. Within the assay, amplification of reference gene primers was used to estimate how many nucleated cells each sample contained. Sequence reads were collapsed and filtered to measure the absolute abundance of every unique TCRbeta CDR3 rearrangement. For each sample, productive Simpson clonality was calculated as the square root of Simpson's diversity index across productive rearrangements. Entries here come from immuneACCESS through TCRdb and include only in-frame sequences with V and J called. Some clones fail to appear in such tables; in the studies checked, an unresolved V gene covers under half of the shortfall, and the cause of the remainder is unknown. The V and J calls and clone size were taken over from that table, and D and trimming were inferred from the DNA. Present in this sample are about 95,000 clones, under 90% of which were seen just once. Of the sample, about 4.9% falls within the top ten clones.

Points the paper makes about the study in general: The amount of clinical and demographic metadata varied by source and participant and was provided uncurated.

Via the germline V gene (reference sequence), CDR1 is SEHNR and CDR2 FQNEAQ. Germline trimming amounts to 5 bases on V and 3 bases on J, with 6 as the count of junction bases outside the gene matches. The CDR3, cysteine through phenylalanine, is 15 amino acids long. This entry keeps only the CDR3 DNA: 45 bases, framed from base 1. The sequenced material came from peripheral blood. The clonotype originates from a man between 60 and 70 years old with COVID-19, enrolled during active disease. The V and J genes are TRBV7-9 and TRBJ2-7; the junction holds 11 bases that match TRBD2. The DNA reads as follows: TGTGCCAGCAGCACCACTAGCGGGAGTTACTACGAGCAGTACTTC. It is translated as CASSTTSGSYYEQYF.